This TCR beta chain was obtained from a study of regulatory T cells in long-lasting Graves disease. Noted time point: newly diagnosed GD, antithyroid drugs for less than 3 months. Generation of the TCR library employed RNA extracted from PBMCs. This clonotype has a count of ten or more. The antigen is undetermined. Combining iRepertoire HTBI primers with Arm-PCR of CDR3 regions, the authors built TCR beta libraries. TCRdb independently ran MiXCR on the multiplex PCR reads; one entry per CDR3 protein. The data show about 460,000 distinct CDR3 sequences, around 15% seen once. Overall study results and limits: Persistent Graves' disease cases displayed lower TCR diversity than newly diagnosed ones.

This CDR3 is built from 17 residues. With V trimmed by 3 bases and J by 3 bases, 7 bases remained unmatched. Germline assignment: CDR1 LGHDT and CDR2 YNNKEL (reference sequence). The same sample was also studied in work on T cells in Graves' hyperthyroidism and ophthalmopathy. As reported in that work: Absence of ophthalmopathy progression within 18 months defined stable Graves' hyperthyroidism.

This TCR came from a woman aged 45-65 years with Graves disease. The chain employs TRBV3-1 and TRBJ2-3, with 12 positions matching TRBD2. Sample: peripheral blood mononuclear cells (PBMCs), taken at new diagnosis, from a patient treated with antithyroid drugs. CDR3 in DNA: TGTGCCAGCAGCCACGATTCCGGGACTAGCGGGACAGATACGCAGTATTTT. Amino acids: CASSHDSGTSGTDTQYF.